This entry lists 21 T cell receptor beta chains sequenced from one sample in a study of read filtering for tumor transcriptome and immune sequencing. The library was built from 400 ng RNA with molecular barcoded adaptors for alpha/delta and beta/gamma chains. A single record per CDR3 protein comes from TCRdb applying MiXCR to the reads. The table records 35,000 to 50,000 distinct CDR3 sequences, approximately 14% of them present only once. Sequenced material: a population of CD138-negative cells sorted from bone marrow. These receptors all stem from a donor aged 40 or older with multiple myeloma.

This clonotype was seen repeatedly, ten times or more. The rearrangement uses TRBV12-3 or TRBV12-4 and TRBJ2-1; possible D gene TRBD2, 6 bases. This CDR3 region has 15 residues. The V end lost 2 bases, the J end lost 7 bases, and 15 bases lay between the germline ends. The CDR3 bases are TGTGCCAGCAGTTTATCCGGGGGTTTGCGGAATGAGCAGTTCTTC. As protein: CASSLSGGLRNEQFF.

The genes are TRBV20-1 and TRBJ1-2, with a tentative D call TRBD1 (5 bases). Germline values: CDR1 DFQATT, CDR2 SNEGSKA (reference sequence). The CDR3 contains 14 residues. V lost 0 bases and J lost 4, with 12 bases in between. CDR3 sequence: CSARDLNRRYGYTF. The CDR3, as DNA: TGCAGTGCTAGAGATCTGAACAGGCGCTATGGCTACACCTTC.

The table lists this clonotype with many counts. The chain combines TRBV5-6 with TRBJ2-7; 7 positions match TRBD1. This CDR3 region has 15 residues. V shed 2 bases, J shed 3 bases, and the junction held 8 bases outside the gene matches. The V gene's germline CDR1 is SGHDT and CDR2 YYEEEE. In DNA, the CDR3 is TGTGCCAGCAGCTTACAGGGGTTTGGTGTCTACGAGCAGTACTTC. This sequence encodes CASSLQGFGVYEQYF.

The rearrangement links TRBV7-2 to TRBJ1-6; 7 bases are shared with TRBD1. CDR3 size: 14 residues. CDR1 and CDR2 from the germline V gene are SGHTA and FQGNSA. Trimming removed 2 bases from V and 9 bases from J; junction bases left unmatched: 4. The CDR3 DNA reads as TGTGCCAGCAGCTTAAACAGGGGAGGTTCACCCCTCCACTTT. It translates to CASSLNRGGSPLHF.

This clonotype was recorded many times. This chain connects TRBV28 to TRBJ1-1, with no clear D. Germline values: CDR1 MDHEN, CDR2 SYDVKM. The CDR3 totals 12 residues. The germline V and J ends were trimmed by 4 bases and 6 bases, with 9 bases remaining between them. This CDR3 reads CASSSPLAEAFF. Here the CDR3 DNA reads TGTGCCAGCAGTTCACCCCTGGCTGAAGCTTTCTTT.

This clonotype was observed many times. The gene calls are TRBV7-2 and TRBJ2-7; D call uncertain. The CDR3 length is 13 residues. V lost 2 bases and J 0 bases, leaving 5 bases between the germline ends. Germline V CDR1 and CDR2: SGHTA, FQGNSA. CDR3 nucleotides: TGTGCCAGCAGCTTACGAAACTCCTACGAGCAGTACTTC. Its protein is CASSLRNSYEQYF.

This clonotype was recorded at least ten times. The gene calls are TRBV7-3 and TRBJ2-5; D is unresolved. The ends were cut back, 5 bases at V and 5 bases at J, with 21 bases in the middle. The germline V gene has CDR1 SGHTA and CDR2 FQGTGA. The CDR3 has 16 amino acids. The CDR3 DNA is TGTGCCAGCAGCCCCAGACATGTCATCCCCCTGGAGACCCAGTACTTC. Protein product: CASSPRHVIPLETQYF. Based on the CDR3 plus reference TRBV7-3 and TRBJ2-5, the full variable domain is GAGVSQTPSNKVTEKGKYVELRCDPISGHTALYWYRQSLGQGPEFLIYFQGTGAADDSGLPNDRFFAVRPEGSVSTLKIQRTERGDSAVYLCASSPRHVIPLETQYFGPGTRLLVL.

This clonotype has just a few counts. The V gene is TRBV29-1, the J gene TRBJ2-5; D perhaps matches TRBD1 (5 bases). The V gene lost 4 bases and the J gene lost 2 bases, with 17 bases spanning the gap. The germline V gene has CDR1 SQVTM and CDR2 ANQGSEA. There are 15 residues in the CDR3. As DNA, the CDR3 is TGCAGCGTTGTGTCTTGGCAGGGCCATCAAGAGACCCAGTACTTC. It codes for CSVVSWQGHQETQYF.

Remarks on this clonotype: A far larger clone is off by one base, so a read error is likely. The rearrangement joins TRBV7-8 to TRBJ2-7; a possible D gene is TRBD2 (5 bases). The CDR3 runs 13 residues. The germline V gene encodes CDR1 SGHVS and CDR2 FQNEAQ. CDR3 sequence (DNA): TGTGCCAGCAGCTTAGTGGCGGGCTACCAGCAGTACTTC. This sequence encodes CASSLVAGYQQYF.

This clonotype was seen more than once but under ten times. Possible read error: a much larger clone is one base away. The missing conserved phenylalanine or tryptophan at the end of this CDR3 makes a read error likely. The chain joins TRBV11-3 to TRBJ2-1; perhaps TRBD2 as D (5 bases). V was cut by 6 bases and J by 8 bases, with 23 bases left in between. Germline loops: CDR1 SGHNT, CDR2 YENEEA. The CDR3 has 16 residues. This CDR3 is CASRRVANLNSDEQFS. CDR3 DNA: TGTGCCAGCAGAAGAGTAGCGAACCTAAATAGCGATGAGCAGTTCTCC.

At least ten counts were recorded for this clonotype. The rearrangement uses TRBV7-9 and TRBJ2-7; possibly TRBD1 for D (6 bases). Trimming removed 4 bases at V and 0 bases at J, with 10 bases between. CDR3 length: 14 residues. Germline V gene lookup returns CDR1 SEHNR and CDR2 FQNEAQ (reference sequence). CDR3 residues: CASSSRDNSYEQYF. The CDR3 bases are TGTGCCAGCAGCTCCCGGGACAACTCCTACGAGCAGTACTTC. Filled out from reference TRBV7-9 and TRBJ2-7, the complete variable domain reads DTGVSQNPRHKITKRGQNVTFRCDPISEHNRLYWYRQTLGQGPEFLTYFQNEAQLEKSRLLSDRFSAERPKGSFSTLEIQRTEQGDSAMYLCASSSRDNSYEQYFGPGTRLTVT.

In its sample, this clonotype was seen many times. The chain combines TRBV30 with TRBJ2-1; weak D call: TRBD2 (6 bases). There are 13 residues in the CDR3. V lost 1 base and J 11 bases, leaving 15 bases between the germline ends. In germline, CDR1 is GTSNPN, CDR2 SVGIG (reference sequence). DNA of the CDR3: TGTGCCTGGAGTGACAGACTAGATTTTAAGCAGTTCTTC. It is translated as CAWSDRLDFKQFF.

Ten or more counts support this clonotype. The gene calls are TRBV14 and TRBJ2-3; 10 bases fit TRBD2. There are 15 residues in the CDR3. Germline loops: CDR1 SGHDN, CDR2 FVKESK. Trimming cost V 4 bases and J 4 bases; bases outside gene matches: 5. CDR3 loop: CASSPTSGGADTQYF. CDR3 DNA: TGTGCCAGCAGCCCCACCAGCGGGGGGGCAGATACGCAGTATTTT.

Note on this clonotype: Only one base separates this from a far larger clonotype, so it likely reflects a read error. CDR3 loop: CANSTSGTYNEQFF. As DNA, the CDR3 is TGCGCCAACAGCACTAGCGGAACGTACAATGAGCAGTTCTTC. This chain links TRBV10-2 with TRBJ2-1, with 8 bases fitting TRBD2. The V gene's germline CDR1 is WSHSY and CDR2 SAAADI. The CDR3 has 14 residues. V dropped 10 bases and J dropped 4; count of bases not matched to a gene: 9.

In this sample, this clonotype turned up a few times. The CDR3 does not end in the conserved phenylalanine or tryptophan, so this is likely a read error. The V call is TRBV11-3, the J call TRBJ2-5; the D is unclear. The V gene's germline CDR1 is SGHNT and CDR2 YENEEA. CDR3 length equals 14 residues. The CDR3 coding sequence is TGTGCCGGCAGCTTAGATTCCTCTTTGGAGACCCAGTACCTC. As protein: CAGSLDSSLETQYL.

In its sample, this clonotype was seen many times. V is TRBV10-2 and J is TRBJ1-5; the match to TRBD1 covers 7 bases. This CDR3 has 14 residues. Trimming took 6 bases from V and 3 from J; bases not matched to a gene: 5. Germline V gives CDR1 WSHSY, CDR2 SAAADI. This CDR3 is CASRGTALNQPQHF. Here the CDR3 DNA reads TGCGCCAGCAGGGGGACAGCTCTCAATCAGCCCCAGCATTTT.

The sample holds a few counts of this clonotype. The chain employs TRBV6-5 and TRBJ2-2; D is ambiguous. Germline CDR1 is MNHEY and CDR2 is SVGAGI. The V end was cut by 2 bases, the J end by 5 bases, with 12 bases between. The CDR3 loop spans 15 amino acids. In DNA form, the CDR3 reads TGTGCCAGCAGTTACGGGAATTTTGGAACCGGGGAGCTGTTTTTT. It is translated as CASSYGNFGTGELFF.

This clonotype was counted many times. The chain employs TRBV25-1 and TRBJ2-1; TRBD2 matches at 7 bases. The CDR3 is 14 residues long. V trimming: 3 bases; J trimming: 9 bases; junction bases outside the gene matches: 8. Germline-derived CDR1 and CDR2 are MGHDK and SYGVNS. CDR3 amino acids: CASSERTSIGEQFF. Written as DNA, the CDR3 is TGTGCCAGCAGTGAGAGGACTAGTATTGGTGAGCAGTTCTTC.

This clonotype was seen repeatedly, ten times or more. CDR3 DNA sequence: TGCGCCAGCAGCCAAGAAGCGGGGGATCCTAGCACAGATACGCAGTATTTT. Residues: CASSQEAGDPSTDTQYF. The V call is TRBV4-1, the J call TRBJ2-3; 8 nucleotides agree with TRBD2. CDR1 and CDR2 from the germline V gene are MGHRA and YSYEKL. The CDR3 sequence is 17 residues long. Trimming cost V 0 bases and J 0 bases; bases outside gene matches: 5.

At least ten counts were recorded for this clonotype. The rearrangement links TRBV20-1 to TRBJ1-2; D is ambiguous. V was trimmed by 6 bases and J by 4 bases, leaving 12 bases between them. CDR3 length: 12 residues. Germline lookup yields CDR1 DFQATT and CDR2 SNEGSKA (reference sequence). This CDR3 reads CSAHKVPYGYTF. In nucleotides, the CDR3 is TGCAGTGCACACAAGGTGCCCTATGGCTACACCTTC.

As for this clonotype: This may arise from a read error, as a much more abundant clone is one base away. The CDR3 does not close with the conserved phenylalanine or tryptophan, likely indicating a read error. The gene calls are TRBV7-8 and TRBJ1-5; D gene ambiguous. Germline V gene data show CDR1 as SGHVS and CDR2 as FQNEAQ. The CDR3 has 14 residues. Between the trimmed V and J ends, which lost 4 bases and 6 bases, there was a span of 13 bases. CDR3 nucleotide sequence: TGTGCCAGCAGCTGGGAGGGAATTGTTCAGCCCCAGCATTCT. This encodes CASSWEGIVQPQHS.